This TCR beta chain was documented in a study of shared clonotypes between healthy human individuals. As regards this clone: Its antigen remains unidentified.

Produced via immunoSEQ multiplex PCR; TCRdb's table is partial and in-frame only. The sample carries roughly 500,000 clones, 60% to 80% recorded once. The CDR3 runs to 15 residues. Germline CDR1 is MGHDK and CDR2 is SYGVNS. V lost 7 bases, J lost 0 bases, and 16 bases lay in between. Genomic DNA for unsorted samples, which was extracted with the QIAamp DNA Blood Mini kit, came from around 93 million PBMCs. Study conclusions and caveats: With few donors, the genetic and exposure-history diversity represented was limited.

The specimen sequenced was PBMCs. The clonotype was recovered from a woman in her 40s in good health. Some clones in this sample may be carry-over from other donors' samples. The rearrangement links TRBV25-1 to TRBJ2-7; D is perhaps TRBD1 or TRBD2 (6 bases each). The DNA for the CDR3 is TGTGCCAGCACCAAGGGGGGTGGAAGCTCCTACGAGCAGTACTTC. Translated: CASTKGGGSSYEQYF.